This T cell receptor (beta chain) was observed in a study of T cell changes during pregnancy in multiple sclerosis. Only in-frame clones appear in the TCRdb table, and some are missing; sequencing was by immunoSEQ multiplex PCR. This sample yields 45,000 to 60,000 clones, of which about nine tenths are seen a single time; over 1% belongs to the top ten. This receptor was obtained from a female donor in good health, enrolled as a control in a pregnancy study. The starting material was peripheral blood, obtained after pregnancy.

DNA for the CDR3: TGTGCCAGCAGCCCGCGCGCGGAGGTAGGAAATGAGCAGTTCTTC. Residues: CASSPRAEVGNEQFF. The genes are TRBV9 and TRBJ2-1, with D tentatively TRBD2 (5 bases). CDR1 is SGDLS and CDR2 is YYNGEE in the germline V gene. V lost 4 bases to trimming and J lost 7 bases, with 18 bases between them. The CDR3 consists of 15 residues.